This TCR beta chain was identified in a study of blood T cells in healthy people across ages. Study findings and constraints: A greater number of naive CD4+ cells and higher diversity distinguished long-lived donors from aged donors.

On this clonotype: Its specificity is unknown.

A J-beta primer mix and a sample-barcoded 5' primer were used in a second PCR of about 6 to 12 cycles. TCRdb used MiXCR to reprocess the 5' RACE reads, holding one entry per CDR3 protein. This table holds roughly 680,000 distinct CDR3 sequences, roughly half found once. V dropped 3 bases and J dropped 6 bases, with 6 bases sitting between them. From germline, CDR1 is MGHDK and CDR2 SYGVNS. The CDR3 is 12 residues long. The TCR originated in a woman older than 75 in good health. The specimen sequenced was blood. The chain combines TRBV25-1 with TRBJ1-5; the D is unclear. The chain's CDR3 is CASSDLGQPQHF. Written as DNA, the CDR3 is TGTGCCAGCAGTGATCTAGGTCAGCCCCAGCATTTT.